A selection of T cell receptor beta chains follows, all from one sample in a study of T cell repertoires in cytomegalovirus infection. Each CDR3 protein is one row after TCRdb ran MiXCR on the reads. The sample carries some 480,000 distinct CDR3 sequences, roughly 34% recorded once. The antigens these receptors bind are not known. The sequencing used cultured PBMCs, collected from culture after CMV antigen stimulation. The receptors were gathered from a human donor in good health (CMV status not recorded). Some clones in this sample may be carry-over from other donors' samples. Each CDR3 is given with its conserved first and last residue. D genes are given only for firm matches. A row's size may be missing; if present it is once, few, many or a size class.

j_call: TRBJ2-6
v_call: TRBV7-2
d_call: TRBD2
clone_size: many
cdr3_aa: CASSTTSVAGANVLTF
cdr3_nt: TGTGCCAGCAGCACGACTAGCGTGGCTGGGGCCAACGTCCTGACTTTC

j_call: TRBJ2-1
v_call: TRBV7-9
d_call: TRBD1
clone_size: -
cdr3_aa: CASSSGQGLLDEQFF
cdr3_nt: TGTGCCAGCAGCTCGGGACAGGGGCTCTTGGATGAGCAGTTCTTC

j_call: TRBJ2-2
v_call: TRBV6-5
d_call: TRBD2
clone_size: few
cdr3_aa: CASSYFSSLAGGIDTGELFF
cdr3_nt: TGTGCCAGCAGTTACTTCTCATCACTAGCGGGAGGGATTGACACCGGGGAGCTGTTTTTT

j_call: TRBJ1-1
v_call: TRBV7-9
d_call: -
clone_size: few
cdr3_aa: CASSLVGVPNTEAFF
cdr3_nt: TGTGCCAGCAGCTTAGTGGGGGTACCGAACACTGAAGCTTTCTTT

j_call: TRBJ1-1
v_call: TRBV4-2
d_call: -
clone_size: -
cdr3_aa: CASSRSMDTEAFF
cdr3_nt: TGTGCCAGCAGCCGAAGTATGGACACTGAAGCTTTCTTT

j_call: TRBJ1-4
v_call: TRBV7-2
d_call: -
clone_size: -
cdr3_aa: CASSSHTGLRRDEKLFF
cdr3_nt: TGTGCCAGCAGCTCGCACACGGGCCTCAGGAGGGATGAAAAACTGTTTTTT

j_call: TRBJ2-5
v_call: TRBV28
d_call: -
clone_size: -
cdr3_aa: CASSSGEGAGQETQYF
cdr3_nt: TGTGCCAGCAGTTCAGGGGAGGGGGCCGGACAAGAGACCCAGTACTTC

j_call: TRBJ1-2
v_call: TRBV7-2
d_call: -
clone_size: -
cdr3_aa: CASSLMPGSSYGYTF
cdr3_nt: TGTGCCAGCAGCTTAATGCCGGGGAGTAGCTATGGCTACACCTTC

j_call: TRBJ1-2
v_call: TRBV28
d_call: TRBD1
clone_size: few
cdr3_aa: CASRRTGGDGYTF
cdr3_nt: TGTGCCAGCAGGCGGACAGGGGGCGATGGCTACACCTTC

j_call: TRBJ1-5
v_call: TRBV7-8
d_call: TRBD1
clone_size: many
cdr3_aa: CASSSNRGSRQPQHF
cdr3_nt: TGTGCCAGCAGCTCCAACAGGGGCTCGAGGCAGCCCCAGCATTTT

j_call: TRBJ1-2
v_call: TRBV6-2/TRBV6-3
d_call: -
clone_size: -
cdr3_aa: CASSYPGRPPYGYTF
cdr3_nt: TGTGCCAGCAGTTACCCAGGGCGACCCCCTTATGGCTACACCTTC

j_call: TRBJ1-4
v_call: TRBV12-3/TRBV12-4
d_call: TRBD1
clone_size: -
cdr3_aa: CASSSTGTGDGANEKLFF
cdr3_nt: TGTGCCAGCAGTTCAACCGGGACAGGGGATGGGGCTAATGAAAAACTGTTTTTT

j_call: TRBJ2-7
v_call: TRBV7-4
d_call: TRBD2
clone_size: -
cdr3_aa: CASSPGLAVAYEQYF
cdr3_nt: TGTGCCAGCAGCCCGGGACTAGCGGTGGCCTACGAGCAGTACTTC

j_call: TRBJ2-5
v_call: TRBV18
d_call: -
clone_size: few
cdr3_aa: CASSDRIEGQETQYF
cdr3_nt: TGTGCCAGCTCAGACCGCATCGAGGGCCAAGAGACCCAGTACTTC

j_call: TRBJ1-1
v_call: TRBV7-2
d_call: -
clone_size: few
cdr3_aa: CASSLGGGAFF
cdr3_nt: TGTGCCAGCAGCCTAGGGGGGGGAGCTTTCTTT

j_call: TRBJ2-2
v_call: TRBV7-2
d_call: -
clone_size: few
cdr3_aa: CASSFPQGGSGELFF
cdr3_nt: TGTGCCAGCAGCTTCCCGCAGGGAGGTTCCGGGGAGCTGTTTTTT

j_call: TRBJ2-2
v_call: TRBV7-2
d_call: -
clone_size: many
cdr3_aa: CASTDGSTGELFF
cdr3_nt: TGTGCCAGCACCGACGGTAGCACCGGGGAGCTGTTTTTT

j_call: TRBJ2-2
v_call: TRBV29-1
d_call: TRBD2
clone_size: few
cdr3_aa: CSVDRLAGNTGELFF
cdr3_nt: TGCAGCGTTGATCGGCTAGCGGGGAACACCGGGGAGCTGTTTTTT

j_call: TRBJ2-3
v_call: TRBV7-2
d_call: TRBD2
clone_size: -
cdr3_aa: CASSSTMTSGTSTDTQYF
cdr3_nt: TGTGCCAGCAGCTCAACAATGACTAGCGGGACTAGCACAGATACGCAGTATTTT

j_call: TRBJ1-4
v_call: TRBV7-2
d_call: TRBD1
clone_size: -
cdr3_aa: CASSPSDRVGEKLFF
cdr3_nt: TGTGCCAGCAGCCCCTCGGACAGGGTCGGCGAAAAACTGTTTTTT

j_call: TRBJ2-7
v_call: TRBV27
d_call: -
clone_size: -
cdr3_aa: CASSLSPGQSDEQYF
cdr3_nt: TGTGCCAGCAGTTTATCTCCAGGGCAAAGTGACGAGCAGTACTTC

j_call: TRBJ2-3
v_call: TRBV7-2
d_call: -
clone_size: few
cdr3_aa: CASSSKMGPDTQYF
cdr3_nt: TGTGCCAGCAGCTCCAAAATGGGTCCAGATACGCAGTATTTT

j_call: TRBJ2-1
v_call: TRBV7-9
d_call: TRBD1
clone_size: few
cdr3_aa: CASSIQDRAGNEQFF
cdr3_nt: TGTGCCAGCAGCATCCAAGACAGGGCGGGCAATGAGCAGTTCTTC

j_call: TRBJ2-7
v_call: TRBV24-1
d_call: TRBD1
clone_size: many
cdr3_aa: CATSAWDRYEQYF
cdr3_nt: TGTGCCACCAGTGCCTGGGACAGATACGAGCAGTACTTC

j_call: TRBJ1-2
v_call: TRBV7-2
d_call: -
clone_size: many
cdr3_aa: CASSPTALNYGYTF
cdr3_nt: TGTGCCAGCAGCCCGACAGCTCTTAACTATGGCTACACCTTC

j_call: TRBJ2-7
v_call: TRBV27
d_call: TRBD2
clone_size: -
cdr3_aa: CASSFHGLAATYEQYF
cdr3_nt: TGTGCCAGCAGTTTCCATGGACTAGCGGCCACCTACGAGCAGTACTTC

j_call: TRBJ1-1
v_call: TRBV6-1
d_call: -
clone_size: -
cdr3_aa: CASRDRRVEAFF
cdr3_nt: TGTGCCAGCAGGGATAGAAGAGTTGAAGCTTTCTTT

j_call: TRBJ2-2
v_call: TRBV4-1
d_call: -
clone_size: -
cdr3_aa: CASSQIQGGVTPGELFF
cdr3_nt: TGCGCCAGCAGCCAAATTCAAGGGGGAGTCACTCCCGGGGAGCTGTTTTTT

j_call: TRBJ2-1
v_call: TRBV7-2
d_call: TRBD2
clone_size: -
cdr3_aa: CASSQSGRTNNEQFF
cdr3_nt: TGTGCCAGCAGCCAAAGCGGGAGGACCAACAATGAGCAGTTCTTC

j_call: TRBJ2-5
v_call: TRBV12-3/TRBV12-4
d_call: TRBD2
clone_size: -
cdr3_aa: CASNRAGGEETQYF
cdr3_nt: TGTGCCAGCAACCGAGCGGGAGGGGAAGAGACCCAGTACTTC

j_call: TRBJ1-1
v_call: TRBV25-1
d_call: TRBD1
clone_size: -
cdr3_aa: CASSPRTGYTEAFF
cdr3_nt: TGTGCCAGCAGTCCCAGGACAGGGTACACTGAAGCTTTCTTT

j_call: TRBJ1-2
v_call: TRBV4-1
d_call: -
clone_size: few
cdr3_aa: CASSQETGGGSYGYTF
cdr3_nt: TGTGCCAGCAGCCAAGAAACGGGGGGAGGGTCATATGGCTACACCTTC

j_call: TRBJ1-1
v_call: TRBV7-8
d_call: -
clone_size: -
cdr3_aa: CASSRTAGPNEAFF
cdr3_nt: TGTGCCAGCAGCCGTACCGCGGGGCCCAATGAAGCTTTCTTT

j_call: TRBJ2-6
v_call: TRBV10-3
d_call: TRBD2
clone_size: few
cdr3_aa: CAISVVAGALGANVLTF
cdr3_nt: TGTGCCATCAGTGTAGTAGCGGGTGCTCTGGGGGCCAACGTCCTGACTTTC

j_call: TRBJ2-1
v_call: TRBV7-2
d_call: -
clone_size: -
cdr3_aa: CASSSQSGEQFF
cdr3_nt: TGTGCCAGCAGCAGCCAATCGGGTGAGCAGTTCTTC